This T cell receptor beta chain was identified in a study of vaccination effects on CD4 cells after COVID-19. In germline, CDR1 is LGHNA, CDR2 YSLEER. V gave up 0 bases and J gave up 1 base, with 6 bases separating them. The length of the CDR3 is 14 residues. With the ViraFEST assay, the study expanded antigen-specific CD4+ T cells using viral peptide pools, then sequenced them. A 10-day culture period preceded the isolation of CD4+ T cells. Nucleocapsid antibodies stayed negative before and after vaccination, showing no earlier SARS-CoV-2 infection. Half-medium exchanges with IL-2 medium took place on days 3 and 7. This clone came up a few times. The target antigen is unknown. The repertoire was sequenced with immunoSEQ multiplex PCR; TCRdb's copy has only in-frame clones and lacks some. Of about 71,000 clones listed, roughly three quarters are singletons.

The rearrangement links TRBV4-3 to TRBJ1-1, with D hard to call. This specimen was CD4+ T cells from PBMCs cultured with HCoV-OC43 spike peptides, taken before COVID-19 vaccination. This sample's subset: HCoV-OC43 spike overlapping peptide pool stimulation. The origin of this receptor is a human donor who received a COVID-19 vaccine. The CDR3 sequence is CASSQDGANTEAFF. The CDR3 DNA follows: TGCGCCAGCAGCCAAGATGGAGCGAACACTGAAGCTTTCTTT.